This TCR beta chain was sequenced during a study of T cells in Graves' hyperthyroidism and ophthalmopathy (dated by TCRdb to 2018 to 2020). General notes on the study: A discovery cohort of around 100 patients, 43 with Graves' ophthalmopathy and approximately 55 with stable Graves' hyperthyroidism, was used to find distinguishing TCR V-J signatures. An independent validation cohort of around 19 hyperthyroidism patients and some 15 patients who later progressed to ophthalmopathy tested prospective prediction of ophthalmopathy. For training and testing, the 100 or so patients in the discovery cohort were randomly divided in a 7:3 ratio. The study also compared thyroid tissue and blood T-cell repertoires from roughly 6 Graves' hyperthyroidism patients. Once sampling was done, hyperthyroidism patients were given methimazole at a starting dose of 30 mg daily, whereas ophthalmopathy patients were given high-dose intravenous methylprednisolone. The paper describes TCR Vbeta CDR3 sequencing of 140 or so peripheral blood samples, made up of approximately 40 ophthalmopathy patients, approximately 73 hyperthyroidism patients and about 17 progressor patients. General conclusions and limits of the study: In cross-validation, a model built on a 13 V-J signature told ophthalmopathy apart from stable hyperthyroidism with 85% to 90% sensitivity and approximately 84% specificity, and in testing the same model reached 80%/75%. In validation, progression to ophthalmopathy was predicted by the model with roughly 71% sensitivity and under 85% specificity, a median of around 6.5 months before onset. Most expanded thyroid clonotypes (frequency above 0.001) were also detected in blood, a finding suggesting that blood repertoires may reflect thyroid immune responses. No statistical method was used to set the sample size in advance, and investigators knew the group allocation.

Exclusion was applied to patients with uncontrolled infections, other autoimmune diseases, pregnancy or lactation. Diagnoses relied on clinical symptoms, serum thyroxine and TRAb, thyroid ultrasound and orbital computed tomography. Total RNA was extracted using Trizol reagent, and RNA quality was assessed on an Agilent 2100 Bioanalyzer. TCR beta CDR3 regions were amplified from RNA transcripts. The TCR CDR3 was subjected to a first round of RT-PCR using the HTBI primer set and the Qiagen OneStep RT-PCR kit. A second multiplex PCR round built the libraries, followed by size selection and purification. Paired-end sequencing of the libraries was performed with 100 bp reads on an Illumina HiSeq2000. The published analysis was carried out like this. SOAPnuke was used to process the raw data, with reads discarded if the reads contained adapters or uncalled bases, had a mean Phred below 15, or lacked an exact constant-primer or identifier match. High-quality paired reads were merged with COPE v1.2.5, and unique nucleotide sequences were defined as clonotypes. MiTCR v1.1 was used to align clonotypes to the IMGT TRBV, TRBD and TRBJ reference segments. Only V-J combinations with frequency above 0.0001, covering roughly 99% of repertoires, were analysed. The TCS score was defined as F50 (clonal expansion) divided by E x V (chaos), with BLOSUM62-based TCRdist calculated between CDR3 peptides within each V-J. Welch's t-statistics and random forest reduced fewer than 600 V-J features to 13, which were used in a naive Bayes classifier (R e1071). The Morisita-Horn index was used to measure how similar the thyroid and blood repertoires were. TCRdb reprocessed the public reads (quality trimming at Q25 with fastp, clone calling with MiXCR) and kept in-frame beta chains. All rows with the same CDR3 protein become a single entry with the most common DNA and genes. What appears here as the V and J calls and clone size reflects TCRdb's work, not the paper's. This sample comprises about 570,000 distinct CDR3 sequences, about 43% of them detected only once. About 20% of the sample is taken by the ten largest.

CDR1 and CDR2, looked up from the germline V gene, are SGHRS and YFSETQ. V is cut by 4 bases and J by 5 bases, and the space between the germline ends is 16 bases. The CDR3 spans 14 residues, from the cysteine through the phenylalanine. The kept DNA is CDR3 alone, 42 bases in frame from the first base. This clonotype was detected ten times or more. It has no known antigen specificity. There are no base qualities to consult, and no much larger clone falls within one base. Material: peripheral blood or thyroid tissue (not recorded which). This receptor chain uses TRBV5-1 and TRBJ2-7; TRBD1 could be the D gene, as 5 bases match. This clonotype originated in an adult woman with Graves' disease, either hyperthyroidism or ophthalmopathy (not recorded which). The DNA reads TGCGCCAGCAGCGGGGTTGAAGGGGTCGACGAGCAGTACTTC. It is translated as CASSGVEGVDEQYF.